This T cell receptor (beta chain) was captured by sequencing in a study of blood T cell repertoires in COVID-19. V was trimmed by 3 bases and J by 5 bases, leaving 15 bases between them. CDR3 length: 15 amino acids. Germline V gene lookup returns CDR1 SGHNT and CDR2 YYREEE (reference sequence). Assay used: immunoSEQ multiplex PCR; TCRdb lists only in-frame clones, some missing. The table shows around 450,000 clones, with around 90% occurring only once. Sequencing was carried out using PBMCs or T cells enriched from blood (not recorded which). The TCR was taken from a woman between 18 and 30 years old who had recovered from COVID-19. V and J are TRBV5-4 and TRBJ2-1; D might be TRBD2 (6 bases). The CDR3 is CASSSMTSTHNEQFF. DNA for the CDR3: TGTGCCAGCAGCTCCATGACTAGTACCCACAATGAGCAGTTCTTC.